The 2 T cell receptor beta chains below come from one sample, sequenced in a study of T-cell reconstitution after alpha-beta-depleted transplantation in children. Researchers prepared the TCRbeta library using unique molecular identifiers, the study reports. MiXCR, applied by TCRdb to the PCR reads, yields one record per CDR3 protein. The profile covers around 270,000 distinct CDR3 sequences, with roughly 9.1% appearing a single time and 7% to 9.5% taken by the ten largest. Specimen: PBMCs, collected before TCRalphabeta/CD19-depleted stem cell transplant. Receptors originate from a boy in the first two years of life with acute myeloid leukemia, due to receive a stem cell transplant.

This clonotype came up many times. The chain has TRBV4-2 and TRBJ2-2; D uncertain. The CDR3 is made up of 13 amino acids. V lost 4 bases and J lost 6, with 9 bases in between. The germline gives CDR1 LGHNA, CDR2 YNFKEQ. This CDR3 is CASSLQRAGELFF. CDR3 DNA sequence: TGTGCCAGCAGCCTTCAAAGGGCCGGGGAGCTGTTTTTT.

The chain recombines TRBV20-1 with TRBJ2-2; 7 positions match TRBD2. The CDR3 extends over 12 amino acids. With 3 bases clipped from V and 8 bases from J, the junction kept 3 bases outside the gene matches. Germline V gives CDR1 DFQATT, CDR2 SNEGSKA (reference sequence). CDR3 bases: TGCAGTGCTAGTATGGGGGGGGGGGAGCTGTTTTTT. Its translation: CSASMGGGELFF.